Below are 2 T cell receptor beta chains sequenced from a single sample in a study of CD8 T cells in Susac syndrome. An input of roughly 0.45 to 1 ug of RNA was subjected to reverse transcription using random hexamers. One entry per CDR3 protein, called by TCRdb with MiXCR from the immunoSEQ multiplex PCR reads. The table shows approximately 200,000 distinct CDR3 sequences, with 95% occurring only once. The sequencing sample was made of CD4+ T cells from PBMCs. The source of these receptors is a human donor with multiple sclerosis.

This clonotype has a handful of counts. The chain couples TRBV6-1 to TRBJ1-1; D gene uncertain. There are 12 residues in the CDR3. Germline values: CDR1 MNHNS, CDR2 SASEGT. With 6 bases removed from V and 5 bases from J, the gap between germline ends came to 10 bases. DNA of the CDR3: TGTGCCAGCAGACTGTATGAAACTGAAGCTTTCTTT. Protein product: CASRLYETEAFF.

This sequence joins TRBV18 and TRBJ1-2, with 10 bases lining up with TRBD1. CDR3 length equals 16 residues. J was trimmed by 4 bases and V by 3 bases; bases with no gene match: 8. Germline CDR1 and CDR2: KGHSH and LQKENI. In DNA, the CDR3 is TGTGCCAGCTCACCTGGGACAGGGGAATTCGGCTATGGCTACACCTTC. This codes for CASSPGTGEFGYGYTF.